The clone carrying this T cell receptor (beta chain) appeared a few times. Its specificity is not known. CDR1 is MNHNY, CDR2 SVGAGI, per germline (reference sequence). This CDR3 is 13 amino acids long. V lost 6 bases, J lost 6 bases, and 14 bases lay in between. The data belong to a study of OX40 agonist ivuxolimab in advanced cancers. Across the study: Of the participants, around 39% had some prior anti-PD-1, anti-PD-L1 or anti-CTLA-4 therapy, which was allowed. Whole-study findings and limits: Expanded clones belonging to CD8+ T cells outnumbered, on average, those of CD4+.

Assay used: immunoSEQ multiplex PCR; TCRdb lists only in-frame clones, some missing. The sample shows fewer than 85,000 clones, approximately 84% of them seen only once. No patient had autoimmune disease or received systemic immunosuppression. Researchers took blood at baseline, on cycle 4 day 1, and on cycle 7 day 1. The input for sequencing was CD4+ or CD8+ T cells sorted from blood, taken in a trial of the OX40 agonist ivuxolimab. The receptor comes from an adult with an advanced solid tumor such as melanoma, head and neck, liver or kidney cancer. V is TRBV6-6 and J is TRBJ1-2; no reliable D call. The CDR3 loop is CASSLIDADGYTF. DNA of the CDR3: TGTGCCAGCAGCCTTATCGACGCTGATGGCTACACCTTC.